These 21 T cell receptor beta chains share one sample of origin, sequenced in a study of tumor-infiltrating lymphocytes in primary liver carcinoma. Unsorted bulk tissue, roughly 20-33 mg of it, served as the source for co-extraction of RNA and DNA. The template, roughly 0.45 ug total RNA, yielded TCR beta cDNA made with a constant-region primer. Three nested multiplex PCR rounds, a slightly modified ARM-PCR method, built the TCR beta libraries. Both of the initial two PCR rounds ran for approximately 11 cycles and employed TRBV1-TRBV30 forward primers alongside a C-beta reverse primer. TCRdb used MiXCR to reprocess the multiplex PCR reads, holding one entry per CDR3 protein. The table includes roughly 70,000 distinct CDR3 sequences, about two thirds detected once. Sequenced sample: liver tumor tissue from sampling region 4. As for subset: tumor region T4, right-lateral pole. These receptors were taken from a man in his forties or fifties with primary liver carcinoma and hepatitis B virus infection.

This clonotype was counted a single time. This rearrangement joins TRBV7-3 to TRBJ2-3; no definite D call. CDR1 SGHTA and CDR2 FQGTGA come from the germline V gene. The germline V and J ends were trimmed by 1 base and 6 bases, with 11 bases remaining between them. The CDR3 loop spans 14 amino acids. The CDR3 spells CASSLISGTDTQYF. CDR3 sequence (DNA): TGTGCCAGCAGCTTAATATCGGGTACCGATACGCAGTATTTT.

A word on this clonotype: One junction end disagrees with the germline gene, perhaps due to a read error. The chain is built from TRBV11-1 and TRBJ2-1; possible D gene TRBD2, 6 bases. This CDR3 is 16 amino acids long. CDR1 is SGHAT, CDR2 FQDESV, per germline (reference sequence). CDR3 protein: CACSLADRAYYNGQFF. In DNA, the CDR3 is TGTGCCTGCAGCTTAGCGGATAGGGCGTACTACAATGGGCAGTTCTTC. Full variable domain (outside the CDR3, taken from reference TRBV11-1 and TRBJ2-1): EAEVAQSPRYKITEKSQAVAFWCDPISGHATLYWYRQILGQGPELLVQFQDESVVDDSQLPKDRFSAERLKGVDSTLKIQPAELGDSAMYLCACSLADRAYYNGQFFGPGTRLTVL.

Only a few counts were recorded for this clonotype. CDR3 loop: CSVNRGWGMNTEAFF. CDR3 nucleotide sequence: TGCAGCGTCAACAGGGGTTGGGGAATGAACACTGAAGCTTTCTTT. The rearrangement links TRBV29-1 to TRBJ1-1, with 7 bases fitting TRBD1. This CDR3 spans 15 amino acids. The germline CDR1 and CDR2 sequences are SQVTM and ANQGSEA. Trimming at V came to 6 bases and at J to 0 bases, leaving 10 bases not matched to a gene.

A few counts support this clonotype. For the CDR3, the DNA is TGTGCCAGCGGCTCAGGACTAGCGGGAGAGGTAGATACGCAGTATTTT. It translates to CASGSGLAGEVDTQYF. The V gene is TRBV5-4, the J gene TRBJ2-3; 13 bases line up with TRBD2. V shed 7 bases and J 5 bases; nucleotides not matched to a gene: 10. Germline V gives CDR1 SGHNT, CDR2 YYREEE (reference sequence). The CDR3 contains 16 residues. Combining the CDR3 with reference TRBV5-4 and TRBJ2-3 gives the whole variable domain ETGVTQSPTHLIKTRGQQVTLRCSSQSGHNTVSWYQQALGQGPQFIFQYYREEENGRGNFPPRFSGLQFPNYSSELNVNALELDDSALYLCASGSGLAGEVDTQYFGPGTRLTVL.

Regarding this clonotype: Sequence at one end of the junction differs from germline and may be a read error. The CDR3 spells CASSIPGISGTKNIQYF. DNA of the CDR3: TGTGCTAGCAGCATTCCCGGGATTAGCGGGACCAAAAACATTCAGTACTTC. The rearrangement uses TRBV11-1 and TRBJ2-4; 8 bases are a match to TRBD2. The CDR3 is 17 residues long. Germline CDR1 reads SGHAT; CDR2 reads FQDESV (reference sequence).

This clonotype has more than one count but fewer than ten. Sequence at one end of the junction differs from germline and may be a read error. This chain joins TRBV6-6 and TRBJ2-7; 7 nucleotides line up with TRBD2. CDR1 and CDR2 from the germline V gene are MNHNY and SVGAGI (reference sequence). The CDR3 spans 14 residues. CDR3 sequence reads: CASSIAGSAYEQYF. The CDR3 region has the DNA TGTGCTAGCAGCATAGCGGGCTCGGCCTACGAGCAGTACTTC.

Comments on this clonotype: A much larger clone is a single base away; this may be a read error. The chain links TRBV5-1 to TRBJ2-1, with 7 positions matching TRBD2. The CDR3 is 13 residues long. Germline-derived CDR1 and CDR2 are SGHRS and YFSETQ. J was trimmed by 8 bases and V by 4 bases; bases with no gene match: 6. The CDR3 protein is CASSRRLAYEQFF. The CDR3 bases are TGCGCCAGCAGCCGGAGACTAGCCTATGAGCAGTTCTTC.

At least ten counts were recorded for this clonotype. The chain combines TRBV12-3 or TRBV12-4 with TRBJ2-2, with TRBD2 identical over 11 bases. The ends lost 10 bases at V and 0 bases at J; junction bases unmatched: 7. The CDR3 spans 16 residues. DNA for the CDR3: TGTGCCACATCCATGACTAGCGGGACGAACACCGGGGAGCTGTTTTTT. This sequence encodes CATSMTSGTNTGELFF.

This clonotype has just one count. The V gene is TRBV11-3, the J gene TRBJ2-1, with 10 bases that match TRBD2. The length of the CDR3 is 18 residues. Germline values: CDR1 SGHNT, CDR2 YENEEA. After removal of 2 bases from V and 4 bases from J, the junction contained 11 bases not matched to a gene. The CDR3 reads CASSLHPPGTSAYNEQFF. As DNA, the CDR3 is TGTGCCAGCAGCTTACACCCCCCCGGGACTAGCGCATACAATGAGCAGTTCTTC.

The V gene is TRBV4-3, the J gene TRBJ2-1, with D uncertain. Trimming left V 6 bases short and J 4 bases short, with 10 bases between. Germline loops: CDR1 LGHNA, CDR2 YSLEER. CDR3 length: 13 residues. The CDR3 DNA reads as TGCGCCAGCAGTCAAACAGATTACAATGAGCAGTTCTTC. It yields the protein CASSQTDYNEQFF.

On this clonotype itself: The junction does not match germline at one end; this may be a read error. V usage is TRBV11-2 and J usage is TRBJ2-4, with D possibly being TRBD1 (6 bases). Germline V CDR1 and CDR2: SGHAT, FQNNGV. The length of the CDR3 is 14 residues. Here the CDR3 DNA reads TGTACCAGCAGCCAAGGAGGTGTGTGGGACATTCAGTATTTC. This encodes CTSSQGGVWDIQYF.

Details on this clonotype: No conserved phenylalanine or tryptophan ends this CDR3, so it is likely a read error. The DNA is omitted, as the CDR3 cannot be located on it reliably, and the CDR3 follows TCRdb's listing. The CDR3 sequence: CASSMGTGGSYERNS. The chain uses TRBV12-3 or TRBV12-4 and TRBJ2-7; the table's TRBD1 call for D was not verified on the DNA. The CDR3 numbers 15 amino acids, ends counted.

This clonotype was recorded at least ten times. J is TRBJ2-3 and V is TRBV5-4; 7 nucleotides line up with TRBD1. The ends lost 4 bases at V and 1 base at J; junction bases unmatched: 6. CDR1 is SGHNT, CDR2 YYREEE, per germline (reference sequence). The CDR3 runs to 15 residues. This CDR3 reads CASSHRDRRTDTQYF. CDR3 DNA sequence: TGTGCCAGCAGCCACCGGGACAGACGCACAGATACGCAGTATTTT.

The chain links TRBV7-9 to TRBJ2-1, with 7 bases that match TRBD2. With 3 bases clipped from V and 6 bases from J, the junction kept 14 bases outside the gene matches. The CDR3 has 17 amino acids. Germline CDR1 is SEHNR and CDR2 is FQNEAQ (reference sequence). The CDR3 loop is CASSFWGGSRSINEQFF. In DNA, the CDR3 is TGTGCCAGCAGCTTCTGGGGAGGGTCCCGATCCATCAATGAGCAGTTCTTC.

A word on this clonotype: A read error may account for a junction end that differs from germline. The chain recombines TRBV4-1 with TRBJ2-7, with D unresolved. The length of the CDR3 is 13 residues. Germline lookup yields CDR1 MGHRA and CDR2 YSYEKL. DNA of the CDR3: TGTACCAGCAGCCAAGTTGGGCAGTACGAGGAGTACTTC. Protein sequence: CTSSQVGQYEEYF.

This chain connects TRBV6-6 to TRBJ2-7, with a possible D match to TRBD1 (5 bases). CDR1 MNHNY and CDR2 SVGAGI come from the germline V gene (reference sequence). Trimming removed 5 bases at V and 0 bases at J, with 20 bases between. This CDR3 has 17 residues. The CDR3 sequence: CASSPALGHGYSYEQYF. In DNA, the CDR3 is TGTGCCAGCAGTCCAGCGCTAGGACATGGATACTCCTACGAGCAGTACTTC.

A note on this clonotype: Lacking the conserved final phenylalanine or tryptophan, this CDR3 likely reflects a read error. The gene calls are TRBV6-5 and TRBJ2-2; 11 positions agree with TRBD2. The CDR3 contains 17 residues. V lost 6 bases to trimming and J lost 7 bases; unmatched junction nucleotides: 13. Per germline, CDR1 MNHEY and CDR2 SVGAGI. CDR3 nucleotides: TGTGCCAGCAGCCCGGCCTCACTAGCGGGAGTCCACGGGGAGCTGTTTTCT. Translation gives CASSPASLAGVHGELFS.

Concerning this clonotype: This clone may be a read error of a much larger clone one base away. The V gene is TRBV28, the J gene TRBJ2-5, with TRBD1 matching over 7 bases. The trim removed 5 bases at V and 5 bases at J, leaving 20 bases unmatched. Germline CDR1 and CDR2: MDHEN and SYDVKM. The CDR3 has 18 amino acids. Here the CDR3 reads CASSPGPGRDSLGETQYF. DNA of the CDR3: TGTGCCAGCAGTCCCGGACCGGGAAGGGACAGCCTGGGGGAGACCCAGTACTTC.

Note on this clonotype: Without the conserved terminal phenylalanine or tryptophan, this CDR3 likely stems from a read error. The chain combines TRBV11-2 with TRBJ1-1, with D tentatively TRBD1 (6 bases). Germline V gives CDR1 SGHAT, CDR2 FQNNGV. The CDR3 sequence is 16 residues long. The CDR3 sequence: CTSSPSRGLVNTEAFL. DNA of the CDR3: TGTACCAGCAGCCCATCAAGGGGGTTGGTGAACACTGAAGCTTTCTTA.

The genes are TRBV4-2 and TRBJ2-1; a possible D gene is TRBD2 (6 bases). The CDR3 length is 16 residues. Germline V gene data show CDR1 as LGHNA and CDR2 as YNFKEQ. CDR3 bases: TGTGTCAACAGCCTCACACGCGGGACTTCCCCTAATGAGCAGTTCTTC. This encodes CVNSLTRGTSPNEQFF.

Details on this clonotype: Since no conserved phenylalanine or tryptophan closes the CDR3, a read error is the likely cause. The chain uses TRBV29-1 and TRBJ2-5, with D perhaps being TRBD1 or TRBD2 (6 bases each). Germline CDR1 SQVTM, CDR2 ANQGSEA. This CDR3 has 13 amino acids. The CDR3 bases are TGCAGTCTTGAATCAACAGGGAGGCAGACCCAGTACTTA. Translating it yields CSLESTGRQTQYL.